The 15 T cell receptor beta chains reported below all come from one sample, sequenced in a study of T cell changes during pregnancy in multiple sclerosis. Clones were sequenced by immunoSEQ multiplex PCR, and TCRdb holds only the in-frame ones, with some missing. Among about 89,000 clones listed, about 91% were seen once. This specimen was peripheral blood, taken after pregnancy. Receptor source: a female donor in good health, enrolled as a control in a pregnancy study.

The chain carries TRBV18 and TRBJ2-3; D is possibly TRBD2 (6 bases). Germline CDR1 and CDR2: KGHSH and LQKENI. The CDR3 runs to 13 residues. Trimming shortened V by 4 bases and J by 6 bases, and 11 bases separated the two germline ends. CDR3 sequence: CASSRGEADTQYF. The CDR3 region has the DNA TGTGCCAGCTCACGGGGGGAGGCGGATACGCAGTATTTT.

The chain carries TRBV30 and TRBJ2-2; the match to TRBD1 covers 10 bases. The junction had 4 bases not matched to a gene; V was cut back by 3 bases and J by 3 bases. CDR3 length: 15 amino acids. CDR1 is GTSNPN and CDR2 is SVGIG in the germline V gene (reference sequence). CDR3 sequence: CAWSGQGVDTGELFF. Here the CDR3 DNA reads TGTGCCTGGAGCGGACAGGGGGTCGACACCGGGGAGCTGTTTTTT.

The genes are TRBV28 and TRBJ1-6; weak D call: TRBD1 (5 bases). The CDR3 covers 14 residues. CDR1 and CDR2 from the germline V gene are MDHEN and SYDVKM. V lost 7 bases to trimming and J lost 6 bases, with 13 bases between them. The CDR3 nucleotides read TGTGCCAGCAACGGGGGATTAGGTAATTCACCCCTCCACTTT. Residues: CASNGGLGNSPLHF.

V is TRBV7-2 and J is TRBJ2-7; D is possibly TRBD2 (5 bases). With 3 bases removed from V and 1 base from J, the gap between germline ends came to 10 bases. There are 14 residues in the CDR3. Germline values: CDR1 SGHTA, CDR2 FQGNSA. CDR3 sequence reads: CASSFSGGSYEQYF. CDR3 coding DNA: TGTGCCAGCAGCTTCAGCGGCGGATCCTACGAGCAGTACTTC.

The chain joins TRBV5-6 to TRBJ2-7; TRBD2 is a possible D gene (6 bases). Looked up from germline, CDR1 is SGHDT and CDR2 is YYEEEE. The CDR3 is 14 amino acids. The V end was cut by 1 base, the J end by 5 bases, with 13 bases between. The CDR3 nucleotides are TGTGCCAGCAGCTTGAAGACTAGTGTCAACGAGCAGTACTTC. Translated: CASSLKTSVNEQYF.

V gene TRBV27 combines with J gene TRBJ2-1; TRBD2 might be the D (6 bases). Germline values: CDR1 MNHEY, CDR2 SMNVEV (reference sequence). The CDR3 runs 12 residues. The V end was cut by 6 bases, the J end by 4 bases, with 7 bases between. The CDR3, as DNA: TGTGCCAGCAGAAGCGGGTACAATGAGCAGTTCTTC. Protein sequence: CASRSGYNEQFF.

The chain employs TRBV6-4 and TRBJ2-7; possible D gene TRBD2, 6 bases. V lost 5 bases and J 3 bases, leaving 11 bases between the germline ends. Germline CDR1 is MRHNA and CDR2 is SNTAGT. The length of the CDR3 is 13 residues. CDR3 sequence reads: CASSPGGNYEQYF. The CDR3, as DNA: TGTGCCAGCAGTCCCGGGGGAAACTACGAGCAGTACTTC.

This CDR3 reads CASSYAQGIQYEQYF. In DNA, the CDR3 is TGTGCCAGCAGCTACGCACAGGGGATTCAGTACGAGCAGTACTTC. The J gene is TRBJ2-7, the V gene TRBV5-4, with 7 nucleotides matching TRBD1. The germline gives CDR1 SGHNT, CDR2 YYREEE (reference sequence). The CDR3 is made up of 15 amino acids. V lost 3 bases to trimming and J lost 4 bases; unmatched junction nucleotides: 10.

V gene TRBV7-9 combines with J gene TRBJ1-2, with unresolved D. V was cut by 7 bases and J by 3 bases, with 15 bases left in between. Germline assignment: CDR1 SEHNR and CDR2 FQNEAQ (reference sequence). There are 14 residues in the CDR3. CDR3 DNA sequence: TGTGCCAGCACCCCCCCCTACGGAGACTATGGCTACACCTTC. Translated, it gives CASTPPYGDYGYTF.

The V and J genes are TRBV2 and TRBJ1-3, with 9 bases aligning to TRBD1. The CDR3 totals 14 residues. The junction had 3 bases not matched to a gene; V was cut back by 1 base and J by 8 bases. The V gene's germline CDR1 is SNHLY and CDR2 FYNNEI. DNA for the CDR3: TGTGCCAGCAGTGAAGGACAGGGGGGGTACACCATATATTTT. This translates into CASSEGQGGYTIYF.

The chain joins TRBV13 to TRBJ2-3; D unclear. The V gene's germline CDR1 is PRHDT and CDR2 FYEKMQ (reference sequence). The CDR3 loop spans 13 amino acids. The V gene lost 2 bases and the J gene lost 2 bases, with 5 bases spanning the gap. The CDR3 region has the DNA TGTGCCAGCAGCTTATCGTCCACAGATACGCAGTATTTT. Translated, it gives CASSLSSTDTQYF.

The chain combines TRBV5-1 with TRBJ1-2; D is unclear. Germline lookup yields CDR1 SGHRS and CDR2 YFSETQ. The CDR3 is 15 amino acids. Trimming took 3 bases from V and 0 from J, leaving 12 bases between them. The CDR3 reads CASSSDPTANYGYTF. Written as DNA, the CDR3 is TGCGCCAGCAGCTCAGACCCCACAGCTAACTATGGCTACACCTTC.

This chain uses TRBV6-6 with TRBJ1-1; D might be TRBD1 (5 bases). Germline CDR1 and CDR2: MNHNY and SVGAGI (reference sequence). V lost 6 bases and J lost 3, with 17 bases in between. This CDR3 is 15 amino acids long. This CDR3 reads CASSHMPGVDTEAFF. In nucleotides, the CDR3 is TGTGCCAGCAGCCACATGCCGGGGGTGGACACTGAAGCTTTCTTT.

The chain links TRBV28 to TRBJ2-7; 7 bases are shared with TRBD1. The germline V gene has CDR1 MDHEN and CDR2 SYDVKM. This CDR3 has 14 amino acids. Losses at the gene ends were 6 bases for V and 2 bases for J; bases not matched to a gene: 7. Written as DNA, the CDR3 is TGTGCCAGCAGACCTCGACAGGGTCCCTACGAGCAGTACTTC. Translated, it gives CASRPRQGPYEQYF.

The V gene is TRBV7-2, the J gene TRBJ2-3; 8 positions match TRBD2. Looked up from germline, CDR1 is SGHTA and CDR2 is FQGNSA. The CDR3 consists of 15 residues. After removal of 4 bases from V and 5 bases from J, the junction contained 8 bases not matched to a gene. In nucleotides, the CDR3 is TGTGCCAGCAGCTCCGGGACTAGTTTGGGAGATACGCAGTATTTT. It translates to CASSSGTSLGDTQYF.